This T cell receptor beta chain is from a study of STAT5B mutations in CD4+ large granular lymphocyte leukemia. Clones were sequenced by immunoSEQ multiplex PCR, and TCRdb holds only the in-frame ones, with some missing. This sample carries tens of thousands of clones, about two thirds of them seen once, and the ten largest clones take 1% to 1.2%. CDR1 and CDR2 from the germline V gene are SGDLS and YYNGEE. Trimming took off 0 bases at V and 7 bases at J, with 16 bases between the two ends. The CDR3 is made up of 16 amino acids. The sequence was obtained from a human donor in good health. The J gene is TRBJ2-2, the V gene TRBV9; the D gene is possibly TRBD2 (5 bases). The sequenced sample consisted of CD4+ T cells from blood buffy coats. The CDR3 is CASSVEVGVFGGELFF. CDR3 DNA: TGTGCCAGCAGCGTAGAGGTCGGGGTTTTTGGCGGGGAGCTGTTTTTT.